Listed below are T cell receptor beta chains from one sample, sequenced in a study of T cells expressing NK-cell markers. TCRdb reanalyzed the 5' RACE reads and collapses them to one entry per CDR3 protein, without DNA. Its listing shows approximately 460,000 distinct CDR3 sequences. The sequencing input was blood T cells: a sorted CD56 or NKG2C T cell subset, CD4+ or CD8+ T cells, or bulk PBMC T cells (not recorded which). Receptors originate from a woman aged 18 to 69 in good health. Both conserved end residues are part of each CDR3. The order of the fields is CDR3 protein, J gene, V gene.

CASSKEELAGITDTQYF	TRBJ2-3	TRBV21-1
CASSQHSGAGGADTQYF	TRBJ2-3	TRBV11-2
CASRGGFPEAFF	TRBJ1-1	TRBV12-3/TRBV12-4
CASSLWQANVLTF	TRBJ2-6	TRBV11-2
CASSPEQASVGNQPQHF	TRBJ1-5	TRBV18
CASSTGELPQYF	TRBJ2-3	TRBV5-4
CASSSLGGSNYGYTF	TRBJ1-2	TRBV5-4
CASSKTGTSLPDTQYF	TRBJ2-3	TRBV7-3
CATKDPGLNYGYTF	TRBJ1-2	TRBV14
CASNGGASDTEAFF	TRBJ1-1	TRBV5-1
CSVLDRNYGYTF	TRBJ1-2	TRBV29-1
CSARDLGLAGYTGELFF	TRBJ2-2	TRBV20-1
CASSKERDQETQYF	TRBJ2-5	TRBV21-1
CASSPRGFSNEKLFF	TRBJ1-4	TRBV12-3/TRBV12-4
CASSQVVGHIEAFF	TRBJ1-1	TRBV3-1
CSARDRTSSYNSPLHF	TRBJ1-6	TRBV20-1